The TCR beta chain under discussion was sequenced for a study of cytomegalovirus exposure and HLA in healthy donors. Whole-study findings and limits: The study flagged about 150 TCR beta chains as cytomegalovirus-associated. Rare TCR sequences predominated, though certain public TCRs were found in many donors.

There are a few counts of this clone. Its antigen is unidentified. The CDR3 consists of 15 residues. J was trimmed by 5 bases and V by 6 bases; bases with no gene match: 4. Germline CDR1 is LNHDA and CDR2 is SQIVND (reference sequence). Whereas donors were nominally healthy upon sampling, unrecorded immune exposures were probable. Vbeta (60) and Jbeta (13) primers were used in the PCR. Per the authors' pipeline: A later analysis tallied some 84 million unique TCR beta chains, about 9.9 million of them shared. TCRdb keeps only in-frame clones here, not all; method: immunoSEQ multiplex PCR. That table gives V, J and clone size, and the DNA gave D and trimming. Of some 150,000 clones listed, over 70% were seen once; the top ten hold roughly 10%.

This TCR was sampled from a man aged 18 to 29 in good health and CMV-seropositive. The chain couples TRBV19 to TRBJ2-5, with 15 positions matching TRBD2. Sequenced: PBMCs. Here the CDR3 reads CASSRTSGRVETQYF. The CDR3 region has the DNA TGTGCCAGTAGCCGGACTAGCGGGAGGGTGGAGACCCAGTACTTC.